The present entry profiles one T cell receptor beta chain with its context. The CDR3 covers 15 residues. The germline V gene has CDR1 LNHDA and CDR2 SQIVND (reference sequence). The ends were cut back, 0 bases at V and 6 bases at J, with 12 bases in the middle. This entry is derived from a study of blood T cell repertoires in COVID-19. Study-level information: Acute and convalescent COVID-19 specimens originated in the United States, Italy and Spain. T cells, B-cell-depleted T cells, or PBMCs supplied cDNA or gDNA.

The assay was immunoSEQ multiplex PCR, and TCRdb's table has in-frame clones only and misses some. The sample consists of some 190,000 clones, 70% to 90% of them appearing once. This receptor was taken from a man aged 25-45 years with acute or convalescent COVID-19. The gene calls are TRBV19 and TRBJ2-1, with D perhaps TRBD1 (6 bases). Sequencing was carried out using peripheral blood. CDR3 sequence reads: CASSIDGTISNEQFF. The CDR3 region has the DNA TGTGCCAGTAGTATAGACGGGACAATCTCCAATGAGCAGTTCTTC.